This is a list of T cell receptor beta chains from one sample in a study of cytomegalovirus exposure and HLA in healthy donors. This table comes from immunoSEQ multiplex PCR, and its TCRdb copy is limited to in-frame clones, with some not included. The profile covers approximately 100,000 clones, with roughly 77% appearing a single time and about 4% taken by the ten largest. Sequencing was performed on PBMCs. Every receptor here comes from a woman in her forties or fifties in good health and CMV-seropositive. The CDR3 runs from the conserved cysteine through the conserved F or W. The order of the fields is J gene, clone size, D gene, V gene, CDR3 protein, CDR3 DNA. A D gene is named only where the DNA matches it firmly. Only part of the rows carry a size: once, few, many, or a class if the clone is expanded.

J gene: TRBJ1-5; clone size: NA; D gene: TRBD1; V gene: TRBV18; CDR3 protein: CASSQGTGGNQPQHF; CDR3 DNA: TGTGCCAGCTCACAAGGGACAGGGGGCAATCAGCCCCAGCATTTT
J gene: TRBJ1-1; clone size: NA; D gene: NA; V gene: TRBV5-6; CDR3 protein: CASSLSVLNTEAFF; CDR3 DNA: TGTGCCAGCAGTCTGAGCGTACTGAACACTGAAGCTTTCTTT
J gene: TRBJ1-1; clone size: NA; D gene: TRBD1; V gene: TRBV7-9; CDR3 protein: CASSSGVGRGRGNTEAFF; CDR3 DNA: TGTGCCAGCAGCTCCGGCGTGGGCAGGGGGCGTGGGAACACTGAAGCTTTCTTT
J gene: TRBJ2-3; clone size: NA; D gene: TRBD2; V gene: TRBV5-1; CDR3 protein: CASSLGSGLAEQYF; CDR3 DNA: TGCGCCAGCAGCTTGGGGTCGGGGCTAGCGGAGCAGTATTTT
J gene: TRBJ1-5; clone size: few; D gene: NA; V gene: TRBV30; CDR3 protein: CAWSSGTVQPQHF; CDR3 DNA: TGTGCCTGGAGTTCAGGTACTGTTCAGCCCCAGCATTTT
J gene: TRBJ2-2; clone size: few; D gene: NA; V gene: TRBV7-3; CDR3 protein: CASSLLTGELFF; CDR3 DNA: TGTGCCAGCAGCTTACTTACCGGGGAGCTGTTTTTT
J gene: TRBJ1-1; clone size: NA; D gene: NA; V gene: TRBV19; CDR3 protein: CASSIRTVYSSVTEAFF; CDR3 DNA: TGTGCCAGTAGTATCCGCACAGTCTATTCCTCCGTCACTGAAGCTTTCTTT
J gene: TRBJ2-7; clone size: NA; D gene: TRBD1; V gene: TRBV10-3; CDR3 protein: CAIRDTGGSSYEQYF; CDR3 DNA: TGTGCCATCAGGGATACAGGGGGGAGCTCCTACGAGCAGTACTTC
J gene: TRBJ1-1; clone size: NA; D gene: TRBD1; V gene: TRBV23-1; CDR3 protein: CADELGGENTEAFF; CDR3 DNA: TGCGCCGATGAATTAGGGGGCGAGAACACTGAAGCTTTCTTT
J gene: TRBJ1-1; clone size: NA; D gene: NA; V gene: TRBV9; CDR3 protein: CASSVGLEGLTEAFF; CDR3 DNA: TGTGCCAGCAGCGTAGGGTTGGAGGGTCTCACTGAAGCTTTCTTT
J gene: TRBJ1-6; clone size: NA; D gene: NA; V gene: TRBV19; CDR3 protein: CASSMGQNNSPLHF; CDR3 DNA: TGTGCCAGTAGTATGGGGCAGAATAATTCACCCCTCCACTTT
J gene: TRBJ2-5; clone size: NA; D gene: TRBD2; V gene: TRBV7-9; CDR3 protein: CSSSPVAGGETQYF; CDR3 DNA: TGTTCCAGCAGCCCCGTAGCGGGGGGAGAGACCCAGTACTTC
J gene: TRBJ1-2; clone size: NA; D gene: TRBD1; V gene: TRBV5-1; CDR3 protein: CASSSGTGDYGYTF; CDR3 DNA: TGCGCCAGCAGCTCCGGGACAGGGGACTATGGCTACACCTTC
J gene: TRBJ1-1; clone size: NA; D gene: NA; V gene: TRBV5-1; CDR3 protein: CASSLGQGRNTEAFF; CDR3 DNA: TGCGCCAGCAGCTTGGGTCAGGGGAGGAACACTGAAGCTTTCTTT
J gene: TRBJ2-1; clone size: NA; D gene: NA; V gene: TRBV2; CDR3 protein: CASIPYGASVDEQFF; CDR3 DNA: TGTGCCAGCATCCCCTATGGGGCCTCCGTAGATGAGCAGTTCTTC
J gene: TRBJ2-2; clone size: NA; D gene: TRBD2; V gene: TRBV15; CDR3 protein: CATSRDPITSVRELFF; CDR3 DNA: TGTGCCACCAGCAGAGATCCCATCACTAGCGTCCGGGAGCTGTTTTTT
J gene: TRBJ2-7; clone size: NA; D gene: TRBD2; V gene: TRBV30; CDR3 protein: CAWSAGLAGVNEQYF; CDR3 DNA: TGTGCCTGGAGTGCGGGACTAGCGGGAGTAAACGAGCAGTACTTC